The 7 T cell receptor beta chains below come from one sample, sequenced in a study of blood T cells in healthy people across ages. Primers used in a second PCR of roughly 7 to 12 cycles were a sample-barcoded 5' primer and a J-beta primer mix. TCRdb reanalysed the 5' RACE reads using MiXCR and keeps one entry per CDR3 protein. The table shows 750,000 to 950,000 distinct CDR3 sequences, with 25% to 35% occurring only once. These same data were also listed under a study on T cells of mothers and their children.

Sample: blood. These receptors were taken from a woman aged 40 to 50 in good health.

This clonotype was detected only a few times. This chain joins TRBV27 and TRBJ2-5; TRBD1 matches 7 bases. Germline CDR1 and CDR2: MNHEY and SMNVEV (reference sequence). With V trimmed by 4 bases and J by 6 bases, 11 bases remained unmatched. The CDR3 runs 15 residues. The CDR3 is CASSSLTQGVQTQYF. Written as DNA, the CDR3 is TGTGCCAGCAGTTCCTTAACCCAGGGGGTCCAGACCCAGTACTTC.

In its sample, this clonotype was seen a few times. V and J are TRBV28 and TRBJ2-4, with D perhaps matching TRBD1 or TRBD2 (5 bases each). The germline V gene encodes CDR1 MDHEN and CDR2 SYDVKM. This CDR3 spans 15 amino acids. Trimming took 3 bases from V and 2 from J, leaving 11 bases between them. CDR3 region: CASSFRGRTKNIQYF. The CDR3 DNA follows: TGTGCCAGCAGTTTTAGGGGACGGACCAAAAACATTCAGTACTTC.

The chain combines TRBV20-1 with TRBJ2-7; 8 nucleotides line up with TRBD1. Unmatched junction bases numbered 11, after V lost 3 bases and J lost 1 base. The CDR3 has 16 residues. Germline CDR1 reads DFQATT; CDR2 reads SNEGSKA (reference sequence). The CDR3 DNA reads as TGCAGTGCTAGCCCACCGGGACAGGCGCTGTCCTACGAGCAGTACTTC. Protein: CSASPPGQALSYEQYF.

The chain combines TRBV28 with TRBJ1-3; D possibly corresponds to TRBD1 (5 bases). Trimming took 8 bases from V and 0 from J, leaving 8 bases between them. The CDR3 is made up of 13 amino acids. The germline CDR1 and CDR2 sequences are MDHEN and SYDVKM. The CDR3 sequence: CASGALSGNTIYF. The CDR3 nucleotides read TGTGCCAGCGGGGCCCTCTCTGGAAACACCATATATTTT. Based on the CDR3 plus reference TRBV28 and TRBJ1-3, the full variable domain is DVKVTQSSRYLVKRTGEKVFLECVQDMDHENMFWYRQDPGLGLRLIYFSYDVKMKEKGDIPEGYSVSREKKERFSLILESASTNQTSMYLCASGALSGNTIYFGEGSWLTVV.

This clonotype was detected only a few times. This chain links TRBV11-2 with TRBJ1-1, with 10 bases fitting TRBD1. This CDR3 spans 14 amino acids. V dropped 5 bases and J dropped 5; count of bases not matched to a gene: 5. CDR1 is SGHAT and CDR2 is FQNNGV in the germline V gene. The chain's CDR3 is CASSRQGAITEAFF. Written as DNA, the CDR3 is TGTGCCAGCAGCCGACAGGGGGCGATAACTGAAGCTTTCTTT.

A remark on this clonotype: Relative to the germline gene, one junction end is altered; a read error may explain this. The V call is TRBV5-1, the J call TRBJ2-3; perhaps TRBD2 as D (6 bases). Germline V CDR1 and CDR2: SGHRS, YFSETQ. The CDR3 is made up of 15 amino acids. In nucleotides, the CDR3 is TGCGCCAGCAGCTTGGCGGGAGTAAGCACAGATATGCAGTATTTT. Amino acid sequence: CASSLAGVSTDMQYF.

This clonotype showed up many times. The chain has TRBV7-3 and TRBJ1-2; D gene unclear. V was cut by 0 bases and J by 6 bases, with 14 bases left in between. CDR1 is SGHTA, CDR2 FQGTGA, per germline. The CDR3 covers 15 residues. CDR3 region: CASSLTPGRQNGYTF. The CDR3 bases are TGTGCCAGCAGCTTAACCCCGGGCAGGCAGAATGGCTACACCTTC.